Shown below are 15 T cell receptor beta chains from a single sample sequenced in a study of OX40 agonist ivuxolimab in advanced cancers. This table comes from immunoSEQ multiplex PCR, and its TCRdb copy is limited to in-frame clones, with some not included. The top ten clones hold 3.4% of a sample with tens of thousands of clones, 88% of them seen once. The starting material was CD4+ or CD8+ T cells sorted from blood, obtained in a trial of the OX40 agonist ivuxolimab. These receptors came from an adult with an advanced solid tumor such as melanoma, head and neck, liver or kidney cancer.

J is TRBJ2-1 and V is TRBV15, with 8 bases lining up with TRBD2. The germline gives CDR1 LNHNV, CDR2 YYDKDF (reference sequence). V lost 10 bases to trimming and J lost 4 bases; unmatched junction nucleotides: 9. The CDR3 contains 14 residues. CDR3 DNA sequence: TGTGCCAGATTAAATAGCGGGGAGTACAATGAGCAGTTCTTC. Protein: CARLNSGEYNEQFF.

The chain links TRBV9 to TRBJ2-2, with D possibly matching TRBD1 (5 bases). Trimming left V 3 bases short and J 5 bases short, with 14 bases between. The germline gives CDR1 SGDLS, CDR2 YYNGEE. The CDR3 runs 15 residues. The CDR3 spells CASSGAQGRTGELFF. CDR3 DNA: TGTGCCAGCAGCGGTGCGCAGGGTAGAACCGGGGAGCTGTTTTTT. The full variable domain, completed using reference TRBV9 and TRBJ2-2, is DSGVTQTPKHLITATGQRVTLRCSPRSGDLSVYWYQQSLDQGLQFLIQYYNGEERAKGNILERFSAQQFPDLHSELNLSSLELGDSALYFCASSGAQGRTGELFFGEGSRLTVL.

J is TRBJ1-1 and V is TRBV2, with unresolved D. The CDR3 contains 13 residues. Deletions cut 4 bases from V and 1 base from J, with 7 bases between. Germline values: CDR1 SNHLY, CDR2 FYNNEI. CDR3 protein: CASSVRTNTEAFF. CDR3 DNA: TGTGCCAGCAGTGTCAGAACGAACACTGAAGCTTTCTTT.

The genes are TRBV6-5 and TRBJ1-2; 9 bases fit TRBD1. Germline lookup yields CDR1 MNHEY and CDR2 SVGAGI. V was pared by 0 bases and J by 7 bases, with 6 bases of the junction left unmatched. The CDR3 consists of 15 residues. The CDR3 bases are TGTGCCAGCAGTTACTCCCCAGGGACAGGGTTTGGCTACACCTTC. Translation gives CASSYSPGTGFGYTF.

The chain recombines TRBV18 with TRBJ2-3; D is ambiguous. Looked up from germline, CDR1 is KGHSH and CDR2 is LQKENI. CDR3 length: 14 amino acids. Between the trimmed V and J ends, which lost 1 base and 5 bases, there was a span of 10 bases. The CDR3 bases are TGTGCCAGCTCACCACGAGCTTTAGAAGATACGCAGTATTTT. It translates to CASSPRALEDTQYF.

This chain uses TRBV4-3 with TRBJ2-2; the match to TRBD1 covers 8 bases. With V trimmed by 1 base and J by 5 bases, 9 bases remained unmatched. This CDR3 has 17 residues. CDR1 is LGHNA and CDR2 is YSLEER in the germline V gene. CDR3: CASSQAPDRGRTGELFF. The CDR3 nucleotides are TGCGCCAGCAGCCAAGCCCCCGACAGGGGAAGGACCGGGGAGCTGTTTTTT.

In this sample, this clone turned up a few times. CDR3 amino acids: CASSYSQEKEQYF. The CDR3 nucleotides are TGTGCCAGCAGTTACTCTCAGGAGAAGGAGCAGTACTTC. The chain recombines TRBV6-5 with TRBJ2-7; D unclear. Between the trimmed V and J ends, which lost 0 bases and 7 bases, there was a span of 10 bases. CDR1 MNHEY and CDR2 SVGAGI come from the germline V gene. This CDR3 has 13 amino acids.

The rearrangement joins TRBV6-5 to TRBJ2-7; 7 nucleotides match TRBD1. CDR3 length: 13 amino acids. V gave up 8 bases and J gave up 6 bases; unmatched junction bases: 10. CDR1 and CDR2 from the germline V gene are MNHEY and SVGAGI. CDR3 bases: TGTGCCAGCGCCCTGGCCCAGGGGGTCGAGCAGTACTTC. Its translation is CASALAQGVEQYF.

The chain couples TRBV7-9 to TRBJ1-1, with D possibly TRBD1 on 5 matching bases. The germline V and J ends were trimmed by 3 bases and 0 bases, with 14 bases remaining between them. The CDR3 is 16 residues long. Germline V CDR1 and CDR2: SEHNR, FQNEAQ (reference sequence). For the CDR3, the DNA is TGTGCCAGCAGCTTCTCGGGGCGGACCCTGAACACTGAAGCTTTCTTT. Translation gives CASSFSGRTLNTEAFF.

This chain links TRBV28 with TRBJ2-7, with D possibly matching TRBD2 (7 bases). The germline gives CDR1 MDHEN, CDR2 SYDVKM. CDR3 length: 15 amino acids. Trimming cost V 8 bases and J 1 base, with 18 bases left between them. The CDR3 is CASARRGGLSYEQYF. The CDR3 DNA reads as TGTGCCAGCGCCCGGCGCGGGGGCCTTTCCTACGAGCAGTACTTC.

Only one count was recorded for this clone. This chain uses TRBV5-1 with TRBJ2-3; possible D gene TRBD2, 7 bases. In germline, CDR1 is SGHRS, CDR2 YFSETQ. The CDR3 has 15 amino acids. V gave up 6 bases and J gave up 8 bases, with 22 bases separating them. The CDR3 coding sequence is TGCGCCAGCACTTCGAATGCGGGGGCGCAGGGTACGCAGTATTTT. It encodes CASTSNAGAQGTQYF. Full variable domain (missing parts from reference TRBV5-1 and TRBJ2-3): KAGVTQTPRYLIKTRGQQVTLSCSPISGHRSVSWYQQTPGQGLQFLFEYFSETQRNKGNFPGRFSGRQFSNSRSEMNVSTLELGDSALYLCASTSNAGAQGTQYFGPGTRLTVL.

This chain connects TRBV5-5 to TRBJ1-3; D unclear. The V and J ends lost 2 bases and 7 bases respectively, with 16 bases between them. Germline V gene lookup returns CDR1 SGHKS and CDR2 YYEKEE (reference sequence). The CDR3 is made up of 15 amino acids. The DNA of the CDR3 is TGTGCCAGCAGCTTATTTTTGGTAACCGGGAACACCATATATTTT. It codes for CASSLFLVTGNTIYF.

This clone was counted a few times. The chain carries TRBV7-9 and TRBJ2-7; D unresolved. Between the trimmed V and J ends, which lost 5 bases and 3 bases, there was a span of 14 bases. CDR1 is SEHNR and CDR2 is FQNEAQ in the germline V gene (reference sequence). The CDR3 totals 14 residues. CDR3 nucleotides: TGTGCCAGCAGCACGGCCCCACAGCACTACGAGCAGTACTTC. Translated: CASSTAPQHYEQYF.

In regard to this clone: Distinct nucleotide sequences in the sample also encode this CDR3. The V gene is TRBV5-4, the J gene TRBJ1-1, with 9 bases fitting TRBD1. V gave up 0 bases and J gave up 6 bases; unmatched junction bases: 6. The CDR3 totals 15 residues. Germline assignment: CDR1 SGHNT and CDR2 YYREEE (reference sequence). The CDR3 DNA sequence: TGTGCCAGCAGCTTGGGTGGGACAGGGAGGGCTGAAGCTTTCTTT. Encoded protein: CASSLGGTGRAEAFF.

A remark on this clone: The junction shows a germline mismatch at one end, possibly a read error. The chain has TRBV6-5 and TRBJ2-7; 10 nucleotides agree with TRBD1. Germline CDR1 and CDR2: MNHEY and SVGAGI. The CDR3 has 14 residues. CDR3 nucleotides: TGTGCCATCAGTACCGGGACAGGGGCCTACGAGCAGTACTTC. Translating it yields CAISTGTGAYEQYF.